This is a list of T cell receptor beta chains from one sample in a study of shared clonotypes between healthy human individuals. Produced via immunoSEQ multiplex PCR; TCRdb's table is partial and in-frame only. The sample lists about 1 million clones, more than 65% occurring once. The sequenced sample consisted of memory CD4+ T cells sorted from blood. These receptors came from a man aged 18 to 30 in good health. Each CDR3 is given with its conserved first and last residue. The D gene is left open where the match is weak. Some rows have no size entry. The others give once, few or many, or a class for an expanded clone.

size: few
length: 16
J: TRBJ2-1
D: TRBD2
V: TRBV7-6
CDR3: CASSLAQASGRNEQFF
DNA: TGTGCCAGCAGCTTAGCACAAGCGAGCGGGAGAAATGAGCAGTTCTTC

size: NA
length: 11
J: TRBJ1-4
D: NA
V: TRBV28
CDR3: CASSSTEKLFF
DNA: TGTGCCAGCAGCTCGACCGAAAAACTGTTTTTT

size: NA
length: 14
J: TRBJ2-5
D: NA
V: TRBV5-5
CDR3: CASSSDSLRETQYF
DNA: TGTGCCAGCAGTTCAGACAGTCTGCGGGAGACCCAGTACTTC

size: NA
length: 14
J: TRBJ2-2
D: NA
V: TRBV11-2
CDR3: CASSSGFNTGELFF
DNA: TGTGCCAGCAGCTCTGGATTCAACACCGGGGAGCTGTTTTTT

size: NA
length: 14
J: TRBJ2-2
D: NA
V: TRBV2
CDR3: CASSEGGITGELFF
DNA: TGTGCCAGCAGTGAGGGTGGGATCACCGGGGAGCTGTTTTTT

size: NA
length: 14
J: TRBJ1-6
D: NA
V: TRBV7-2
CDR3: CASSFRPGNSPLHF
DNA: TGTGCCAGCAGCTTTCGCCCGGGAAATTCACCCCTCCACTTT

size: NA
length: 15
J: TRBJ1-2
D: NA
V: TRBV28
CDR3: CASSLQSLSNYGYTF
DNA: TGTGCCAGCAGTCTACAGAGTCTGTCTAACTATGGCTACACCTTC

size: NA
length: 14
J: TRBJ2-7
D: NA
V: TRBV7-2
CDR3: CASSLNSGSYEQYF
DNA: TGTGCCAGCAGCTTAAATAGCGGTTCCTACGAGCAGTACTTC

size: NA
length: 14
J: TRBJ1-6
D: NA
V: TRBV28
CDR3: CASSLVSYNSPLHF
DNA: TGTGCCAGCAGTTTGGTCTCCTATAATTCACCCCTCCACTTT

size: once
length: 13
J: TRBJ2-5
D: NA
V: TRBV2
CDR3: CASTGPVGQTQYF
DNA: TGTGCCAGCACCGGCCCTGTGGGGCAGACCCAGTACTTC

size: NA
length: 17
J: TRBJ2-5
D: TRBD2
V: TRBV10-3
CDR3: CAISESETSGVQETQYF
DNA: TGTGCCATCAGTGAGTCGGAAACTAGCGGGGTACAAGAGACCCAGTACTTC

size: NA
length: 15
J: TRBJ2-1
D: TRBD1
V: TRBV7-6
CDR3: CASRPRQGAYNEQFF
DNA: TGTGCCAGCAGACCGAGACAGGGGGCTTACAATGAGCAGTTCTTC

size: NA
length: 16
J: TRBJ2-3
D: NA
V: TRBV2
CDR3: CASSALDPGGTDTQYF
DNA: TGTGCCAGCAGCGCCTTGGACCCCGGCGGCACAGATACGCAGTATTTT

size: NA
length: 11
J: TRBJ2-7
D: NA
V: TRBV19
CDR3: CATGRVNEQYF
DNA: TGTGCCACGGGCAGGGTAAACGAGCAGTACTTC

size: NA
length: 12
J: TRBJ2-1
D: TRBD1
V: TRBV29-1
CDR3: CSVTGEIYEQFF
DNA: TGCAGCGTGACAGGGGAAATTTATGAGCAGTTCTTC

size: NA
length: 13
J: TRBJ1-1
D: NA
V: TRBV28
CDR3: CASSEYSTTEAFF
DNA: TGTGCCAGCAGTGAATACAGTACTACTGAAGCTTTCTTT

size: NA
length: 13
J: TRBJ2-7
D: NA
V: TRBV7-5
CDR3: CARSLGSYYEQYF
DNA: TGTGCCAGAAGCTTGGGCAGTTACTACGAGCAGTACTTC

size: NA
length: 16
J: TRBJ2-7
D: TRBD2
V: TRBV11-2
CDR3: CASSASASGEAYEQYF
DNA: TGTGCCAGCAGCGCCTCAGCTAGCGGGGAAGCCTACGAGCAGTACTTC

size: NA
length: 15
J: TRBJ2-5
D: TRBD1
V: TRBV5-1
CDR3: CASSKGQGSGETQYF
DNA: TGCGCCAGCAGCAAAGGACAGGGGAGCGGCGAGACCCAGTACTTC

size: NA
length: 15
J: TRBJ1-1
D: NA
V: TRBV5-1
CDR3: CASSLGQGVVTEAFF
DNA: TGCGCCAGCAGCTTGGGGCAGGGTGTCGTGACTGAAGCTTTCTTT

size: NA
length: 11
J: TRBJ2-7
D: NA
V: TRBV5-1
CDR3: CASGEDYEQYF
DNA: TGCGCCAGCGGAGAAGACTACGAGCAGTACTTC

size: NA
length: 16
J: TRBJ1-1
D: TRBD1
V: TRBV10-1
CDR3: CASSERGTEGNTEAFF
DNA: TGCGCCAGCAGTGAGAGGGGGACAGAGGGGAACACTGAAGCTTTCTTT

size: NA
length: 19
J: TRBJ2-1
D: TRBD2
V: TRBV19
CDR3: CASSRGGLAGGPSYNEQFF
DNA: TGTGCCAGTAGTAGAGGGGGACTAGCGGGAGGGCCGTCCTACAATGAGCAGTTCTTC

size: NA
length: 13
J: TRBJ1-1
D: NA
V: TRBV11-2
CDR3: CASSLSRRAEAFF
DNA: TGTGCCAGCAGCTTAAGTCGTCGAGCTGAAGCTTTCTTT

size: few
length: 14
J: TRBJ1-5
D: NA
V: TRBV19
CDR3: CASSDRQVGQPQHF
DNA: TGTGCCAGTTCAGACAGGCAAGTCGGTCAGCCCCAGCATTTT

size: NA
length: 17
J: TRBJ1-6
D: TRBD1
V: TRBV10-2
CDR3: CASSERRGPDFNSPLHF
DNA: TGCGCCAGCAGTGAAAGAAGGGGGCCAGACTTCAATTCACCCCTCCACTTT

size: NA
length: 12
J: TRBJ2-5
D: NA
V: TRBV7-6
CDR3: CASSLVVGLPYF
DNA: TGTGCCAGCAGCTTAGTCGTGGGTTTACCGTACTTC

size: NA
length: 16
J: TRBJ1-6
D: TRBD1
V: TRBV6-1
CDR3: CASSERGTGNQSPLHF
DNA: TGTGCCAGCAGTGAAAGAGGGACAGGGAATCAATCACCCCTCCACTTT

size: NA
length: 15
J: TRBJ1-4
D: TRBD1
V: TRBV28
CDR3: CASRGTGGLREKLFF
DNA: TGTGCCAGCAGGGGTACAGGGGGATTGAGGGAAAAACTGTTTTTT

size: few
length: 15
J: TRBJ1-1
D: NA
V: TRBV7-9
CDR3: CASSPPRDMNTEAFF
DNA: TGTGCCAGCAGCCCCCCCCGGGACATGAACACTGAAGCTTTCTTT

size: NA
length: 16
J: TRBJ2-4
D: NA
V: TRBV7-2
CDR3: CASSPSRNIAKNIQYF
DNA: TGTGCCAGCAGCCCGTCTCGGAATATAGCCAAAAACATTCAGTACTTC

size: NA
length: 16
J: TRBJ2-1
D: TRBD2
V: TRBV28
CDR3: CASSQALAGGYNEQFF
DNA: TGTGCCAGCAGCCAAGCCTTAGCGGGGGGCTACAATGAGCAGTTCTTC

size: NA
length: 13
J: TRBJ2-7
D: TRBD1
V: TRBV10-3
CDR3: CAIWVGGSDEQYF
DNA: TGTGCCATCTGGGTAGGGGGCTCGGACGAGCAGTACTTC

size: NA
length: 16
J: TRBJ1-5
D: NA
V: TRBV9
CDR3: CASSVVAREDNQPQHF
DNA: TGTGCCAGCAGCGTAGTCGCCAGGGAGGACAATCAGCCCCAGCATTTT

size: NA
length: 13
J: TRBJ2-4
D: NA
V: TRBV11-3
CDR3: CASSAGVKNIQYF
DNA: TGTGCCAGCAGCGCCGGAGTCAAAAACATTCAGTACTTC

size: NA
length: 16
J: TRBJ2-2
D: NA
V: TRBV7-2
CDR3: CASSFGLRANTGELFF
DNA: TGTGCCAGCAGCTTTGGGCTACGCGCGAACACCGGGGAGCTGTTTTTT

size: once
length: 15
J: TRBJ1-1
D: NA
V: TRBV27
CDR3: CASSSYGNANTEAFF
DNA: TGTGCCAGCAGTTCTTACGGAAACGCGAACACTGAAGCTTTCTTT

size: few
length: 14
J: TRBJ1-2
D: TRBD1
V: TRBV5-1
CDR3: CASSSGTGPYGYTF
DNA: TGCGCCAGCAGCTCCGGGACAGGGCCCTATGGCTACACCTTC

size: NA
length: 16
J: TRBJ2-5
D: NA
V: TRBV4-3
CDR3: CASSQDSARPGETQYF
DNA: TGCGCCAGCAGCCAAGATTCGGCGCGGCCGGGGGAGACCCAGTACTTC

size: once
length: 16
J: TRBJ2-3
D: TRBD2
V: TRBV5-1
CDR3: CASSDTSVSSADTQYF
DNA: TGCGCCAGCAGCGATACTAGCGTCAGTAGTGCGGATACGCAGTATTTT

size: NA
length: 15
J: TRBJ2-1
D: NA
V: TRBV10-3
CDR3: CAISGTEDTYNEQFF
DNA: TGTGCCATCAGCGGGACCGAGGATACCTACAATGAGCAGTTCTTC

size: few
length: 13
J: TRBJ1-1
D: TRBD1
V: TRBV30
CDR3: CAWNQGGRTEAFF
DNA: TGTGCCTGGAACCAGGGGGGTCGCACTGAAGCTTTCTTT

size: NA
length: 19
J: TRBJ2-5
D: NA
V: TRBV28
CDR3: CASSLLVLGMQLYQETQYF
DNA: TGTGCCAGCAGTTTATTAGTATTAGGGATGCAATTGTACCAAGAGACCCAGTACTTC

size: NA
length: 14
J: TRBJ2-5
D: NA
V: TRBV27
CDR3: CASSFTGLQETQYF
DNA: TGTGCCAGCAGTTTCACAGGTCTCCAAGAGACCCAGTACTTC

size: few
length: 11
J: TRBJ1-5
D: NA
V: TRBV6-1
CDR3: CASAQIQPQHF
DNA: TGTGCCAGCGCACAGATACAGCCCCAGCATTTT